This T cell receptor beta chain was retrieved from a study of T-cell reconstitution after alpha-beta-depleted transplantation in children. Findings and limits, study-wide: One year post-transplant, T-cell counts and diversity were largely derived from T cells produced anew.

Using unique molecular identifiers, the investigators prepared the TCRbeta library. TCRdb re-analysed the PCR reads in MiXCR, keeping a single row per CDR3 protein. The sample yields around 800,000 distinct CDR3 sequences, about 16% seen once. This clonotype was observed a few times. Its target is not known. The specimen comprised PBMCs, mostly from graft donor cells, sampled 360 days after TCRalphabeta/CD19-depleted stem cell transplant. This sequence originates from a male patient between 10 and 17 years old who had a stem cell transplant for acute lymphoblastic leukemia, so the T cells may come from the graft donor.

The CDR3 region is CASSSDTDAVGETQYF. For the CDR3, the DNA is TGTGCCAGCAGTTCCGACACGGACGCGGTGGGAGAGACCCAGTACTTC. The chain is built from TRBV28 and TRBJ2-5; D is ambiguous. Germline assignment: CDR1 MDHEN and CDR2 SYDVKM. The ends were cut back, 4 bases at V and 4 bases at J, with 19 bases in the middle. The CDR3 runs to 16 residues.